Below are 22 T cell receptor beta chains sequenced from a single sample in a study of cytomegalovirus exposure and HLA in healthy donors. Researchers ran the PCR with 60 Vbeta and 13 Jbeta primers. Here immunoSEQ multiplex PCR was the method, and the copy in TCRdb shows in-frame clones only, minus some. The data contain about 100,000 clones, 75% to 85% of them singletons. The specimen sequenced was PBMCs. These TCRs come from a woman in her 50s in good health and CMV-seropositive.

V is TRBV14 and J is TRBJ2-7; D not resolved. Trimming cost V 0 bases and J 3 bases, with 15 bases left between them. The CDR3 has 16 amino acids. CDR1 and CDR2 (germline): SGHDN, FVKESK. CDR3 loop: CASSQEVEVYYYEQYF. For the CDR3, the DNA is TGTGCCAGCAGCCAAGAAGTCGAGGTGTACTACTACGAGCAGTACTTC.

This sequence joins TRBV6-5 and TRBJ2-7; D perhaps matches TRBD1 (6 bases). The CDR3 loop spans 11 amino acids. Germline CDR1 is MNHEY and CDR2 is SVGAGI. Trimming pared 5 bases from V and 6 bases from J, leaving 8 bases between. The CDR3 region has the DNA TGTGCCAGCAGTCAGGGGTCCGAGCAGTACTTC. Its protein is CASSQGSEQYF.

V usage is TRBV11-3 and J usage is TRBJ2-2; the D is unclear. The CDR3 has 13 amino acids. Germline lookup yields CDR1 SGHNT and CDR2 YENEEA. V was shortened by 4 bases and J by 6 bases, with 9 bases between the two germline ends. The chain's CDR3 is CASSSSSPGELFF. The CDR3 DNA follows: TGTGCCAGCAGCTCCTCGTCTCCCGGGGAGCTGTTTTTT.

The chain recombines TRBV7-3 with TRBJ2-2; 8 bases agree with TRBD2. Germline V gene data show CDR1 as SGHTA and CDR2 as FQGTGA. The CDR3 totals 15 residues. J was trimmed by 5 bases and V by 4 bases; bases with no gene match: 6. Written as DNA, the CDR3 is TGTGCCAGCAGCTCTGCAGCGGGAGTAACCGGGGAGCTGTTTTTT. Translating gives CASSSAAGVTGELFF.

As DNA, the CDR3 is TGTGCCAGCAGGGGTCTGACAGGGGGCAACCAAGAGACCCAGTACTTC. It specifies CASRGLTGGNQETQYF. This sequence joins TRBV6-6 and TRBJ2-5; 10 bases are shared with TRBD1. The CDR3 runs to 16 residues. The germline V gene encodes CDR1 MNHNY and CDR2 SVGAGI (reference sequence). The junction had 7 bases not matched to a gene; V was cut back by 6 bases and J by 0 bases.

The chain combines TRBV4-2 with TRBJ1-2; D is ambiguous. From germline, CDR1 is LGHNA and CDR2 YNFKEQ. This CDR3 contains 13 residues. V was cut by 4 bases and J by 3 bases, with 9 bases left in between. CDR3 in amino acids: CASSLRVHYGYTF. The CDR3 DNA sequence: TGTGCCAGCAGCCTTCGGGTACACTATGGCTACACCTTC.

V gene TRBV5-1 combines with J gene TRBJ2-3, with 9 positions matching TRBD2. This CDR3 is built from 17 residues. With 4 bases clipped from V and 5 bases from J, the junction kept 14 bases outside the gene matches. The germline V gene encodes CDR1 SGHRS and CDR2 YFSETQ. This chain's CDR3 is CASSRAPAGGPGDTQYF. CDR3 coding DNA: TGCGCCAGCAGCCGGGCCCCGGCGGGGGGGCCCGGAGATACGCAGTATTTT.

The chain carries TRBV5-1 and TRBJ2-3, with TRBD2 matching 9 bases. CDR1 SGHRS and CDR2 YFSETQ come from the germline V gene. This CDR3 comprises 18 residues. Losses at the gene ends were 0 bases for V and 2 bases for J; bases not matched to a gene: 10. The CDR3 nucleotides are TGCGCCAGCAGCTTGGCACTAGGCGGGAGGGGATTCACAGATACGCAGTATTTT. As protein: CASSLALGGRGFTDTQYF.

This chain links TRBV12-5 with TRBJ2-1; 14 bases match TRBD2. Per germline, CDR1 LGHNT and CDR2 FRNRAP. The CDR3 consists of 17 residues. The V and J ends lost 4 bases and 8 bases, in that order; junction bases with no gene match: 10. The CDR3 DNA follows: TGTGCTAGTGGTTCCGAGACTAGCGGGGGGGAAAAATATGAGCAGTTCTTC. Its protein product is CASGSETSGGEKYEQFF.

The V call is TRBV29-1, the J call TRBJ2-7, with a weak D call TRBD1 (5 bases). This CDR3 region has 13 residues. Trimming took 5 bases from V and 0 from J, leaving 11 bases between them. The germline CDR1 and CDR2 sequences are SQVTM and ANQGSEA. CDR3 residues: CSVQGRASYEQYF. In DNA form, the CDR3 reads TGCAGCGTTCAGGGTCGGGCCTCCTACGAGCAGTACTTC.

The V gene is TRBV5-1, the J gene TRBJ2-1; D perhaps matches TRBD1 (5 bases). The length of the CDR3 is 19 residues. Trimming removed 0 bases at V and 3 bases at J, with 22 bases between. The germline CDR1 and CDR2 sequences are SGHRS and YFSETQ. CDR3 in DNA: TGCGCCAGCAGCTTGGTTTCGTCCGCAGGGCTTTATTTCTACAATGAGCAGTTCTTC. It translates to CASSLVSSAGLYFYNEQFF.

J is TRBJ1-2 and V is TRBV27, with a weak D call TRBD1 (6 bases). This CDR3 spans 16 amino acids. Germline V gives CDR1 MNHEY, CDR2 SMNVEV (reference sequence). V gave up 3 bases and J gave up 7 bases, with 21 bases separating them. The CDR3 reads CASSFHPAQGGGGYTF. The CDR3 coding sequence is TGTGCCAGCAGTTTCCACCCCGCACAGGGAGGGGGTGGCTACACCTTC.

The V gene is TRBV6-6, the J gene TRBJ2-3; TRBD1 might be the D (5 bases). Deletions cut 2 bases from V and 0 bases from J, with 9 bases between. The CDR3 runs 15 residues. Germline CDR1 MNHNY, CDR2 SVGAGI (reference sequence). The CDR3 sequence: CASSYRGGSTDTQYF. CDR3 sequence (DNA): TGTGCCAGCAGTTACAGGGGCGGTAGCACAGATACGCAGTATTTT.

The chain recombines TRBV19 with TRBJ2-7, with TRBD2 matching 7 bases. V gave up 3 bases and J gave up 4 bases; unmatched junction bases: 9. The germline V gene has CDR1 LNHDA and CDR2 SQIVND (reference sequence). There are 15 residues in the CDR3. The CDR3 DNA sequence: TGTGCCAGTAGTATTGAGGGAGGGCCGGGATACGAGCAGTACTTC. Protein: CASSIEGGPGYEQYF. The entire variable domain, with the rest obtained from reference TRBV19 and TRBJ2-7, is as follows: DGGITQSPKYLFRKEGQNVTLSCEQNLNHDAMYWYRQDPGQGLRLIYYSQIVNDFQKGDIAEGYSVSREKKESFPLTVTSAQKNPTAFYLCASSIEGGPGYEQYFGPGTRLTVT.

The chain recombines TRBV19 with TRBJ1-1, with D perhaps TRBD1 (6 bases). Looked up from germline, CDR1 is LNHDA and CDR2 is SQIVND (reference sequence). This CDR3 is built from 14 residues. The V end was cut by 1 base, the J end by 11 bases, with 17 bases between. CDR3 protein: CASSIGAGALGAFF. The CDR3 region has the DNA TGTGCCAGTAGTATAGGGGCAGGGGCTCTGGGGGCTTTCTTT. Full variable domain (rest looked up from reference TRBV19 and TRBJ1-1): DGGITQSPKYLFRKEGQNVTLSCEQNLNHDAMYWYRQDPGQGLRLIYYSQIVNDFQKGDIAEGYSVSREKKESFPLTVTSAQKNPTAFYLCASSIGAGALGAFFGQGTRLTVV.

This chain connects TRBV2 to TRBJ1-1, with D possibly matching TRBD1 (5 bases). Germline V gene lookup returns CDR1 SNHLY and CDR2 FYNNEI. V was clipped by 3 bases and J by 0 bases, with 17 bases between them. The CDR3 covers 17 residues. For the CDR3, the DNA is TGTGCCAGCAGTGAGCCCAGGGCGTTGGAGATGAACACTGAAGCTTTCTTT. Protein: CASSEPRALEMNTEAFF.

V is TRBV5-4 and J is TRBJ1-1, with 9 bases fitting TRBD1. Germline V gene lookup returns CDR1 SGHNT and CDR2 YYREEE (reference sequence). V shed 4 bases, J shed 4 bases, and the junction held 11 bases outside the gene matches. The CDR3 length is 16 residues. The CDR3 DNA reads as TGTGCCAGCAGCCGCCCGGGACAGGGTAGGAGCACTGAAGCTTTCTTT. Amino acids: CASSRPGQGRSTEAFF.

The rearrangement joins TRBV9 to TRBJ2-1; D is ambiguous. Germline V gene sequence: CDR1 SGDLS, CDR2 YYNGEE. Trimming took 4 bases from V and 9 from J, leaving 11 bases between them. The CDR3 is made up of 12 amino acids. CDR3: CASSPQTGEQFF. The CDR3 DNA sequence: TGTGCCAGCAGCCCCCAAACCGGTGAGCAGTTCTTC.

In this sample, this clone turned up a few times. The CDR3, as DNA: TGTGCCAGGTCAGGGTATGGCTACACCTTC. This sequence encodes CARSGYGYTF. V is TRBV2 and J is TRBJ1-2, with D tentatively TRBD1 (5 bases). The CDR3 is made up of 10 amino acids. V dropped 9 bases and J dropped 5 bases, with 7 bases sitting between them. Germline CDR1 is SNHLY and CDR2 is FYNNEI.

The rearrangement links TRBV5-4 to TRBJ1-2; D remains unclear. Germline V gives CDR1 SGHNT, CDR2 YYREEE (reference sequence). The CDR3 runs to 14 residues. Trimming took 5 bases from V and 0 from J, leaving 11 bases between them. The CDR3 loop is CASSSPGANYGYTF. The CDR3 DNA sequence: TGTGCCAGCAGTTCCCCCGGAGCTAACTATGGCTACACCTTC.

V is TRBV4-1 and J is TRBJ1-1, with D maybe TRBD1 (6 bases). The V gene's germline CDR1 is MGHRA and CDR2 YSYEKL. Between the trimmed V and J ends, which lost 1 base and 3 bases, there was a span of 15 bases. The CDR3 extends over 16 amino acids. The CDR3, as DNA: TGCGCCAGCAGCCAAGTCCCAGGGGACACCTACACTGAAGCTTTCTTT. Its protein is CASSQVPGDTYTEAFF.

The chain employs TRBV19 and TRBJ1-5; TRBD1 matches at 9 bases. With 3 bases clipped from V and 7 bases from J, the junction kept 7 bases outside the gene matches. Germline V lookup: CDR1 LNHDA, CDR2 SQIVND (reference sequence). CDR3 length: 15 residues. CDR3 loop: CASSIGTGKEQPQHF. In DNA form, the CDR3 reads TGTGCCAGTAGTATCGGGACAGGGAAGGAACAGCCCCAGCATTTT.